This T cell receptor (beta chain) was retrieved from a study of neurological immune-mediated disorders. With 10-nucleotide random UMIs, 5'RACE was used to make the cDNA. TCRdb processed the 5' RACE reads anew with MiXCR; each CDR3 protein has one entry. The table includes about 52,000 distinct CDR3 sequences, around 4% detected once. Regarding the study as a whole: No sharing of CDR3 amino acid sequences was observed among expanded clones across subjects, suggesting private repertoires in all groups. While HTLV-1-associated myelopathy showed the greatest TCR clonal expansion, multiple sclerosis showed the least, falling below healthy controls.

In germline, CDR1 is PRHDT, CDR2 FYEKMQ (reference sequence). The V end was cut by 5 bases, the J end by 4 bases, with 10 bases between. The CDR3 has 13 residues. In its sample, this clonotype was seen many times. The antigen is not known. Unsorted libraries were generated from 2 million PBMCs held at -80 degrees C. This clonotype was sampled from a man aged 60-69 years with multiple sclerosis. The source material was PBMCs. This chain joins TRBV13 and TRBJ2-3, with unresolved D. CDR3 residues: CASSPDPADTQYF. Written as DNA, the CDR3 is TGTGCCAGCAGCCCCGACCCGGCAGATACGCAGTATTTT.